The clone carrying this T cell receptor (beta chain) was recorded at least ten times. TCRdb analysed the PCR reads with MiXCR anew, one entry per CDR3 protein. This table has fewer than 90,000 distinct CDR3 sequences, 45% to 60% appearing once. The sample is drawn from a study of CDR3 diversity in severe acne. The CDR3 totals 14 residues. Trimming took off 9 bases at V and 4 bases at J, with 19 bases between the two ends. CDR1 and CDR2 (germline): MNHEY, SVGAGI. Input material: blood. The source is a male donor in good health, without acne. The V gene is TRBV6-5, the J gene TRBJ2-7, with TRBD1 as a possible D gene (5 bases). The DNA for the CDR3 is TGTGCCAGACAGACCCCCCATCCAGGGTACGAGCAGTACTTC. Translated: CARQTPHPGYEQYF.